These T cell receptor beta chains were read from a single sample in a study of beta chain features in type 1 diabetes. The method was immunoSEQ multiplex PCR; TCRdb's version includes in-frame clones alone and lacks a portion of them. The sample yields over 300,000 clones, around 9% seen once. What was sequenced was central memory CD4+ T cells from blood. Source of these receptors: a young man with type 1 diabetes. The CDR3 runs from the conserved cysteine through the conserved F or W. A D gene is named only where the DNA matches it firmly. For some rows the clone size is stated as once, few or many, or as a class when expanded; others skip it.

clone size,J gene,D gene,V gene,CDR3 DNA,CDR3 protein
-,TRBJ1-6,-,TRBV7-9,TGTGCCAGCAGCTTAGCTCAGGGAACGAATTCACCCCTCCACTTT,CASSLAQGTNSPLHF
-,TRBJ1-5,-,TRBV7-9,TGTGCCAGCAGCCGGGAGGGACAGCCCCAGCATTTT,CASSREGQPQHF
-,TRBJ1-6,-,TRBV30,TGTGCCTGGAGACAGGCGAATTCACCCCTCCACTTT,CAWRQANSPLHF
many,TRBJ2-2,TRBD2,TRBV7-2,TGTGCCAGCAGCCGCGGCCAGCGGGGGGGCGGCGGGGAGCTGTTTTTT,CASSRGQRGGGGELFF
-,TRBJ2-3,TRBD1,TRBV5-6,TGTGCCAGCAGCCAACAGGGGGCGGCCACAGATACGCAGTATTTT,CASSQQGAATDTQYF
-,TRBJ1-6,TRBD1,TRBV5-1,TGCGCCAGCAGCCCGGATGGACAGGGTAGTCCAAATTCACCCCTCCACTTT,CASSPDGQGSPNSPLHF
many,TRBJ2-3,-,TRBV7-2,TGTGCCAGCAGTATATCGGGACTCACAGATACGCAGTATTTT,CASSISGLTDTQYF
-,TRBJ2-7,TRBD2,TRBV7-7,TGTGCTAGCAGCTTAGTCTGGCGGGGGGGCATGGTAGGCGAGCAGTACTTC,CASSLVWRGGMVGEQYF
-,TRBJ2-5,TRBD2,TRBV30,TGTGCCTGGAGTGGGGGACTAGGCCAAGAGACCCAGTACTTC,CAWSGGLGQETQYF
few,TRBJ1-4,-,TRBV14,TGTGCCAGCAGCCAGGACAGAAATAATGAAAAACTGTTTTTT,CASSQDRNNEKLFF
few,TRBJ2-5,-,TRBV7-9,TGTGCCAGCAGCTTAGCGCACGGGAAAGAGACCCAGTACTTC,CASSLAHGKETQYF
few,TRBJ2-7,-,TRBV30,TGTGCCTGGAGTGAGAGCCCTTCCTACGAGCAGTACTTC,CAWSESPSYEQYF
many,TRBJ1-2,-,TRBV19,TGTGCCAGTAGCGTTACCGGGAGCTACACCTTC,CASSVTGSYTF
-,TRBJ1-2,-,TRBV11-2,TGTGCCAGCAGCCGGGACGGACTCTATGGCTACACCTTC,CASSRDGLYGYTF
few,TRBJ2-6,TRBD1,TRBV6-5,TGTGCCAGCAGCCCGGACAGGGCTGGGGCCAACGTCCTGACTTTC,CASSPDRAGANVLTF
few,TRBJ2-2,-,TRBV9,TGTGCCAGCAGCGTAAACAGTTGGAACACCGGGGAGCTGTTTTTT,CASSVNSWNTGELFF
-,TRBJ1-6,TRBD1,TRBV7-9,TGTGCCAGCAGCTTAGTTGCTGGCAGGGGGGCTTCACCCCTCCACTTT,CASSLVAGRGASPLHF
few,TRBJ1-5,-,TRBV7-8,TGTGCCAGCAGCTCGATGGTGGGCAATCAGCCCCAGCATTTT,CASSSMVGNQPQHF
-,TRBJ2-3,-,TRBV4-3,TGCGCCAGCAGTTTAGGGGGTACCGCAGATACGCAGTATTTT,CASSLGGTADTQYF
many,TRBJ2-4,TRBD1,TRBV10-3,TGTGCCATCAGCGAAGCTACCGGGACAGTCAAAAACATTCAGTACTTC,CAISEATGTVKNIQYF
few,TRBJ2-5,TRBD1,TRBV4-1,TGCGCCAGCAGCCAAGGGACAGGGGGAGAGACCCAGTACTTC,CASSQGTGGETQYF
few,TRBJ2-1,-,TRBV4-1,TGCGCCAGCAGCCAGGGGAAGAACCGGGGGACATATAAAAATACCCTCAATGAGCAGTTCTTC,CASSQGKNRGTYKNTLNEQFF
-,TRBJ2-3,TRBD2,TRBV18,TGTGCCAGCTCACCTCCGGGACTAGGAGCAGATACGCAGTATTTT,CASSPPGLGADTQYF
-,TRBJ1-1,-,TRBV7-2,TGTGCCAGCAGGCCCAGAGCAAGGGCGCCGAACACTGAAGCTTTCTTT,CASRPRARAPNTEAFF
-,TRBJ2-3,TRBD1,TRBV19,TGTGCCAGTAGTACCCGACAGGGTTTGATCGGCACAGATACGCAGTATTTT,CASSTRQGLIGTDTQYF
few,TRBJ1-4,TRBD1,TRBV18,TGTGCCAGCTCACCGGACCGGGACAGGGCTGAAAAACTGTTTTTT,CASSPDRDRAEKLFF
-,TRBJ1-2,-,TRBV18,TGTGCCAGCTCACGCAGGGACTATGGCTACACCTTC,CASSRRDYGYTF
few,TRBJ1-5,-,TRBV6-1,TGTGCCAGCAGTGATTCACGGGGTGAGCTACATCAGCCCCAGCATTTT,CASSDSRGELHQPQHF
many,TRBJ2-7,TRBD1,TRBV7-9,TGTGCCAGCAGCTTAGACTCGACAGGGCGAAGTCAGTACTTC,CASSLDSTGRSQYF
-,TRBJ1-5,-,TRBV6-1,TGTGCCAGCAGTGAAGTGGGAGGCTCTAGCAATCAGCCCCAGCATTTT,CASSEVGGSSNQPQHF
-,TRBJ2-7,-,TRBV7-2,TGTGCCAGCAGCTGGGACGGTGGGGGTTGGTACGAGCAGTACTTC,CASSWDGGGWYEQYF
-,TRBJ2-6,-,TRBV11-3,TGTGCCAGCAGCTCGGGACGTTACTCTGGGGCCAACGTCCTGACTTTC,CASSSGRYSGANVLTF
few,TRBJ2-5,-,TRBV7-9,TGTGCCAGCAGCTTACGGCTAGACCAAGAGACCCAGTACTTC,CASSLRLDQETQYF
few,TRBJ2-5,-,TRBV20-1,TGCAGTGCTGTTAAAGAGACCCAGTACTTC,CSAVKETQYF
-,TRBJ2-1,-,TRBV18,TGTGCCAGCTCATACGAATTCAATGAGCAGTTCTTC,CASSYEFNEQFF
many,TRBJ2-5,TRBD1,TRBV7-9,TGTGCCAGCAGCTCTCTCGACAGGGGGGAGACCCAGTACTTC,CASSSLDRGETQYF
few,TRBJ2-5,TRBD1,TRBV6-5,TGTGCCAGCAGTGGGACAGGTCTGGGGCAAGAGACCCAGTACTTC,CASSGTGLGQETQYF
few,TRBJ1-6,-,TRBV20-1,TGCAGTGCGGAGGGGGTCGGGCCCCTCCACTTT,CSAEGVGPLHF
-,TRBJ1-5,-,TRBV11-2,TGTGCCAGCAGCTTAGGGACCGTGCGAGGTCAGCCCCAGCATTTT,CASSLGTVRGQPQHF
few,TRBJ2-7,TRBD1,TRBV30,TGTGCCTGGAGTCAGGGGGCGAACGAGCAGTACTTC,CAWSQGANEQYF
-,TRBJ1-3,-,TRBV25-1,TGTGCCAGCCTCCCCGTATCTGGAAACACCATATATTTT,CASLPVSGNTIYF
few,TRBJ2-7,-,TRBV5-1,TGCGCCAGCAGCACGGACAGGGAGGGCGAGCAGTACTTC,CASSTDREGEQYF
few,TRBJ2-6,TRBD1,TRBV5-1,TGCGCCAGCAGCTTGGCACAGGGGGCTGGGGCCAACGTCCTGACTTTC,CASSLAQGAGANVLTF
-,TRBJ2-5,-,TRBV7-7,TGTGCTAGCAGCTTGTCGGGACGGGAGACCCAGTACTTC,CASSLSGRETQYF
-,TRBJ1-2,-,TRBV7-9,TGTGCCAGCAGCCCATTACGGTTGGACGGCTACACCTTC,CASSPLRLDGYTF
few,TRBJ2-1,TRBD1,TRBV5-1,TGCGCCAGCAGCCTGGTGGGACAGGGGGCTTACTATGAGCAGTTCTTC,CASSLVGQGAYYEQFF
few,TRBJ1-2,-,TRBV4-3,TGCGCCAGCAGCCGCGCAGGGGTATGGGATGGCTACACCTTC,CASSRAGVWDGYTF
few,TRBJ2-4,TRBD2,TRBV5-1,TGCGCCAGCAGATTCGGACTAGCGATAGACATTCAGTACTTC,CASRFGLAIDIQYF
-,TRBJ2-3,TRBD1,TRBV19,TGTGCCAGTAGTATCGGGACAGGGGCGGGTACGCAGTATTTT,CASSIGTGAGTQYF
-,TRBJ2-7,-,TRBV19,TGTGCCAGTAGTAACCGGGACCTCGACGAGCAGTACTTC,CASSNRDLDEQYF
few,TRBJ2-7,-,TRBV7-2,TGTGCCAGCAGGGAGTGGGTGCTTAGCTCCTACGAGCAGTACTTC,CASREWVLSSYEQYF
many,TRBJ2-5,TRBD2,TRBV19,TGTGCCAGTAGTATAGACGCCCTGGGGGCGGGGGGTCAAGAGACCCAGTACTTC,CASSIDALGAGGQETQYF
-,TRBJ1-2,TRBD1,TRBV5-6,TGTGCCAGCAGCCCAGGGACAGGGGAAGGCTATGGCTACACCTTC,CASSPGTGEGYGYTF
few,TRBJ2-1,TRBD1,TRBV4-3,TGCGCCAGCAGCCATGACAGGGGGCTGGACAATGAGCAGTTCTTC,CASSHDRGLDNEQFF
-,TRBJ2-1,TRBD2,TRBV7-2,TGTGCCAGCAGCTTATACCCGGGACTACCCAACAATGAGCAGTTCTTC,CASSLYPGLPNNEQFF
few,TRBJ2-3,-,TRBV6-6,TGTGCCAGCAGCCCCAGACTGGGGGCCCACACAGATACGCAGTATTTT,CASSPRLGAHTDTQYF
-,TRBJ2-3,-,TRBV28,TGTGCCAGCAGTTCCGGGAGCACAGATACGCAGTATTTT,CASSSGSTDTQYF
few,TRBJ2-3,-,TRBV7-9,TGTGCCAGCAGCTTAGGGCAGGGTCGGGATACGCAGTATTTT,CASSLGQGRDTQYF
many,TRBJ2-3,-,TRBV11-2,TGTGCCAGCACCCCGGGACACCTCTGGGCGGATACGCAGTATTTT,CASTPGHLWADTQYF